These 18 T cell receptor beta chains came from one sample sequenced in a study of T cells in women clearing cervical HPV infection. The protocol was immunoSEQ multiplex PCR, while the TCRdb copy is restricted to in-frame clones and leaves out a portion. The sample table sets out some 20,000 clones. Input material: blood buffy coat. The receptors shown here come from a woman between 18 and 70 years old with a cervical HPV16 infection that either progressed to CIN3+ or cleared (not recorded which).

CDR3 amino acids: CASSVGRGSYNEQFF. The CDR3 DNA, read in part, is TGTGCCAGCAGCGTGGGCAGGGGTTCCTACAATGAG. This chain joins TRBV9 and TRBJ2-1; possibly TRBD1 for D (6 bases). The read stops 3 residues short of the end of the CDR3; the missing end is completed from the germline J gene. The CDR3 consists of 15 residues. The ends were cut back, 2 bases at V and 1 base at J, with 10 bases in the middle. Per the germline V gene, CDR1 is SGDLS and CDR2 is YYNGEE.

To note about this clone: The read halts 3 residues ahead of the CDR3 end, with the missing end drawn from the germline J gene. This chain joins TRBV7-3 and TRBJ2-2; 9 bases align to TRBD1. Germline CDR1 SGHTA, CDR2 FQGTGA. The ends lost 2 bases at V and 7 bases at J; junction bases unmatched: 5. The CDR3 contains 15 residues. The sequenced part of the CDR3 DNA is TGTGCCAGCAGCTTATCGACAGGGGGAGTCGGGGAG. Protein: CASSLSTGGVGE. The complete CDR3 protein is CASSLSTGGVGELFF.

Comments on this clone: The CDR3 extends 3 residues past the end of the read, so its final part is completed from the germline J gene. The V call is TRBV29-1, the J call TRBJ1-2, with 8 bases aligning to TRBD1. The V gene end was trimmed by 2 bases and the J gene end by 0 bases; junction bases not matched to a gene: 8. There are 16 residues in the CDR3. Germline CDR1 SQVTM, CDR2 ANQGSEA. CDR3: CSVEPDREGTNYGYTF. The CDR3 DNA, read in part, is TGCAGCGTTGAACCGGACAGGGAGGGAACTAACTATGGC.

The DNA read from the CDR3 is TGTGCCAGCAGCCCCTATGTCAGGGGCGAAAAG. This gives the protein CASSPYVRGEK. The full CDR3 is CASSPYVRGEKLFF. The chain is built from TRBV14 and TRBJ2-2, with a weak D call TRBD1 (6 bases). The missing CDR3 end, 3 residues past where the read stops, is filled in from the germline J gene. The CDR3 is made up of 14 amino acids. Germline V gene lookup returns CDR1 SGHDN and CDR2 FVKESK.

With regard to this clone: The read terminates 3 residues before the CDR3 end, so the remaining end is supplied by the germline J gene. This rearrangement joins TRBV30 to TRBJ2-5; 11 positions match TRBD2. CDR1 and CDR2 (germline): GTSNPN, SVGIG (reference sequence). The CDR3 has 15 residues. The trim removed 5 bases at V and 1 base at J, leaving 6 bases unmatched. CDR3 bases read: TGTGCCTGGGCAGGACTAGCGGGCCCCCAAGAGACC. Translation gives CAWAGLAGPQET. The full CDR3 protein reads CAWAGLAGPQETQYF.

About this clone itself: The read ends 3 residues before the CDR3 terminus; that terminus is restored from the germline J gene. The J gene is TRBJ1-2, the V gene TRBV5-1, with a weak D call TRBD1 (6 bases). Germline V gene data show CDR1 as SGHRS and CDR2 as YFSETQ. This CDR3 is 12 amino acids long. The CDR3: CASSSDSYDYTF. The CDR3 DNA, read in part, is TGCGCCAGCAGCTCGGACAGTTACGAC.

Comment on this clone: Compared with germline, one end of the junction differs, possibly owing to a read error. Read data end 3 residues before the CDR3 end; the end is taken from the germline J gene. V gene TRBV4-2 combines with J gene TRBJ1-2, with D maybe TRBD1 (5 bases). CDR1 and CDR2 from the germline V gene are LGHNA and YNFKEQ. This CDR3 has 13 amino acids. CDR3 region: CASSQAGYYGYTF. The sequenced part of the CDR3 DNA is TGCGCCAGCAGCCAGGCAGGGTACTATGGC.

A note on this clone: The CDR3 goes on 3 residues after the read ends, and that part is filled in from the germline J gene. The rearrangement uses TRBV7-3 and TRBJ2-3, with TRBD2 matching 12 bases. The germline gives CDR1 SGHTA, CDR2 FQGTGA. J was trimmed by 5 bases and V by 4 bases; bases with no gene match: 4. The CDR3 is made up of 15 amino acids. CDR3 loop: CASSSSGGEVDTQYF. The CDR3 bases that were read are TGTGCCAGCAGCTCTAGCGGGGGGGAGGTAGATACG. The full variable domain, its missing parts supplied by reference TRBV7-3 and TRBJ2-3, is GAGVSQTPSNKVTEKGKYVELRCDPISGHTALYWYRQSLGQGPEFLIYFQGTGAADDSGLPNDRFFAVRPEGSVSTLKIQRTERGDSAVYLCASSSSGGEVDTQYFGPGTRLTVL.

In the case of this clone: The CDR3 end is not reached by the read, which stops 3 residues before it; the germline J gene fills it in. This chain links TRBV19 with TRBJ1-2; TRBD1 matches 8 bases. The CDR3 loop spans 14 amino acids. The germline V gene has CDR1 LNHDA and CDR2 SQIVND (reference sequence). The CDR3 bases that were read are TGTGCCAGTACTCCGGGACAGGCCTCCTACGAC. The encoded protein is CASTPGQASYD. The whole CDR3 region reads CASTPGQASYDYTF.

On this clone: The CDR3 goes on 3 residues after the read ends, and that part is filled in from the germline J gene. This rearrangement joins TRBV20-1 to TRBJ1-5, with TRBD1 as a possible D gene (6 bases). CDR3 length: 15 residues. Per germline, CDR1 DFQATT and CDR2 SNEGSKA (reference sequence). Deletions cut 1 base from V and 3 bases from J, with 13 bases between. CDR3 DNA, as far as it was read: TGCAGTGCTAGAGGGGCCAGGGGAAACAATCAGCCC. This translates into CSARGARGNNQP. The whole CDR3 sequence reads CSARGARGNNQPQHF.

With respect to this clone: The missing CDR3 end, 3 residues past where the read stops, is filled in from the germline J gene. The chain joins TRBV7-9 to TRBJ1-5, with D tentatively TRBD1 (5 bases). Germline V lookup: CDR1 SEHNR, CDR2 FQNEAQ (reference sequence). This CDR3 has 13 residues. Trimming left V 1 base short and J 7 bases short, with 8 bases between. The CDR3 spells CASSLGGAQPQHF. The sequenced CDR3 bases are TGTGCCAGCAGCTTAGGGGGCGCCCAGCCC.

As to this clone: The read terminates 3 residues ahead of where the CDR3 ends, so the germline J gene completes it. The chain is built from TRBV5-6 and TRBJ2-2; D gene unclear. The CDR3 is 14 residues long. The germline V gene has CDR1 SGHDT and CDR2 YYEEEE. CDR3: CASSLSATNEKLFF. The sequenced CDR3 bases are TGTGCCAGCAGCTTGTCTGCAACTAATGAAAAG.

With respect to this clone: Coverage ceases 3 residues before the CDR3 finishes, and the germline J gene fills in the end. The chain has TRBV5-5 and TRBJ2-1; TRBD2 agrees at 8 bases. The ends lost 0 bases at V and 2 bases at J; junction bases unmatched: 1. The CDR3 runs 15 residues. Germline CDR1 reads SGHKS; CDR2 reads YYEKEE (reference sequence). The CDR3 loop reads CASSLGGGTYNEQFF. The sequenced part of the CDR3 DNA is TGTGCCAGCAGCTTGGGCGGGGGGACCTACAATGAG.

To note about this clone: The read ends 3 residues before the CDR3 terminus; that terminus is restored from the germline J gene. The chain is built from TRBV7-3 and TRBJ2-3; 8 bases are shared with TRBD2. The germline gives CDR1 SGHTA, CDR2 FQGTGA. The CDR3 spans 15 residues. The J segment lost 5 bases and the V segment lost 5 bases, leaving 9 bases of the junction unmatched. CDR3 loop: CASSPTGGKGDTQYF. CDR3 DNA (partial): TGTGCCAGCAGCCCAACGGGGGGGAAGGGAGATACG. The full variable domain, in which reference TRBV7-3 and TRBJ2-3 provide the parts outside the CDR3, is GAGVSQTPSNKVTEKGKYVELRCDPISGHTALYWYRQSLGQGPEFLIYFQGTGAADDSGLPNDRFFAVRPEGSVSTLKIQRTERGDSAVYLCASSPTGGKGDTQYFGPGTRLTVL.

As regards this clone: With the read ending 3 residues before the CDR3 end, the germline J gene is used to fill in that end. J is TRBJ2-1 and V is TRBV11-2; 9 bases agree with TRBD2. There are 15 residues in the CDR3. CDR1 and CDR2 (germline): SGHAT, FQNNGV. With V trimmed by 5 bases and J by 7 bases, 9 bases remained unmatched. CDR3 protein: CASSPPGSGGNEQFF. Incomplete CDR3 DNA: TGTGCCAGCAGCCCCCCGGGTAGCGGGGGTAATGAG.

On this clone: The read comes to an end 3 residues before the CDR3 does, leaving the germline J gene to fill in the end. V and J are TRBV19 and TRBJ2-2; 8 bases line up with TRBD2. The CDR3 spans 17 residues. Germline lookup yields CDR1 LNHDA and CDR2 SQIVND (reference sequence). Trimming removed 4 bases from V and 7 bases from J; junction bases left unmatched: 14. The CDR3 sequence is CASSKSGGGPQDGELFF. The CDR3 DNA, read in part, is TGTGCCAGTAGTAAGTCTGGCGGGGGGCCCCAGGACGGGGAG.

Concerning this clone: An end of the junction differs from the germline gene, which may be a read error. The CDR3 loop reads CASSLATSGDAGTQYF. CDR3 DNA (partial): TGTGCTAGCAGCTTAGCCACTAGCGGGGACGCGGGGACC. The chain has TRBV7-7 and TRBJ2-5, with 10 bases fitting TRBD2. The read stops 3 residues short of the end of the CDR3; the missing end is completed from the germline J gene. Germline V gives CDR1 SSHAT, CDR2 FNYEAQ (reference sequence). The CDR3 contains 16 residues.

With respect to this clone: Compared with germline, one end of the junction differs, possibly owing to a read error. The CDR3 end lies 3 residues beyond the end of the read and is filled in from the germline J gene. This chain links TRBV4-2 with TRBJ2-4; D is unresolved. The V gene's germline CDR1 is LGHNA and CDR2 YNFKEQ. CDR3 length equals 14 residues. The CDR3 here is CASSQDRGQDIQYF. The sequenced part of the CDR3 DNA is TGCGCCAGCAGCCAAGATAGAGGTCAGGACATT.